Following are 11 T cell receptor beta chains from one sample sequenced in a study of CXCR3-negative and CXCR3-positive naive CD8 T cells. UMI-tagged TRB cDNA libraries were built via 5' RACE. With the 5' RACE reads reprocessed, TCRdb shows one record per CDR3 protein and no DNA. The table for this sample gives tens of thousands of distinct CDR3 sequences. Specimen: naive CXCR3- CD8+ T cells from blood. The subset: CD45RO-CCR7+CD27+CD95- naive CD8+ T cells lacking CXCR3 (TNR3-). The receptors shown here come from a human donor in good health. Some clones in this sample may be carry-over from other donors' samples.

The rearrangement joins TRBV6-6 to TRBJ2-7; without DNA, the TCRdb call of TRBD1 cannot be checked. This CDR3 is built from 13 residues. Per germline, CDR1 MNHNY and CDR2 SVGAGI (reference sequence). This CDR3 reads CASSSGTSYEQYF.

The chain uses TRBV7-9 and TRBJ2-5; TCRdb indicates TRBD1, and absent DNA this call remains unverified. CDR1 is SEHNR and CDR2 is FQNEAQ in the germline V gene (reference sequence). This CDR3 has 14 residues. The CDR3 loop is CASSPPQGQETQYF.

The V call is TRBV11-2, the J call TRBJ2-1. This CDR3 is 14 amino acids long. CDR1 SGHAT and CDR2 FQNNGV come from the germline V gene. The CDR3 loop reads CASSADQTYNEQFF. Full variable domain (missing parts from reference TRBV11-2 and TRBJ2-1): EAGVAQSPRYKIIEKRQSVAFWCNPISGHATLYWYQQILGQGPKLLIQFQNNGVVDDSQLPKDRFSAERLKGVDSTLKIQPAKLEDSAVYLCASSADQTYNEQFFGPGTRLTVL.

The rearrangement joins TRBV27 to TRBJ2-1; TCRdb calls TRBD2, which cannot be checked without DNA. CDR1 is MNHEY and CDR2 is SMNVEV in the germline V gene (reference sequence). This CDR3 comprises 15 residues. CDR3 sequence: CASSLAGGGYNEQFF.

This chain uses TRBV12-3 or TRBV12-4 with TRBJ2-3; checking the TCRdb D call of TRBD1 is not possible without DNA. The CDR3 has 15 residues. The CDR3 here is CASSPGTASTDTQYF.

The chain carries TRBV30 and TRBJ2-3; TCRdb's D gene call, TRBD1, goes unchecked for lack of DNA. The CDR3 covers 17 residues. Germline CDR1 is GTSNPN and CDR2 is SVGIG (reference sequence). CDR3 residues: CAWSVGVTGRDTDTQYF.

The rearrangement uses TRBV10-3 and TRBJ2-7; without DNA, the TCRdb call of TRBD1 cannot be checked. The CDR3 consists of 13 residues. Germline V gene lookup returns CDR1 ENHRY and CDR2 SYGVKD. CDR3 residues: CAISDRVSYEQYF.

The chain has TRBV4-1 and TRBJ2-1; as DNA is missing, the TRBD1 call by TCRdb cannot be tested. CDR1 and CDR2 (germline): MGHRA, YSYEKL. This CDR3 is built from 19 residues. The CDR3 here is CASSQEDPGVTGRYNEQFF.

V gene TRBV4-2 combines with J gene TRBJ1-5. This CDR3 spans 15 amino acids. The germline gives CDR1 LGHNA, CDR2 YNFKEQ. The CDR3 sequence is CASSQELMSNQPQHF.

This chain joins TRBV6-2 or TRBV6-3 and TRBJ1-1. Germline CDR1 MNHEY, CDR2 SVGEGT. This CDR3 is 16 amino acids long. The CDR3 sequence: CASSLGKTELNTEAFF.

This CDR3 is CSVPGQNTEAFF. V is TRBV29-1 and J is TRBJ1-1; TCRdb's assignment of TRBD1 cannot be checked, as there is no DNA. Germline-derived CDR1 and CDR2 are SQVTM and ANQGSEA. CDR3 length: 12 amino acids.